The rows below give T cell receptor beta chains drawn from one sample of a study of response to subunit inactivated influenza vaccine. TCRdb redid the calling of the RT-PCR reads with MiXCR, one entry per CDR3 protein. Found here are hundreds of thousands of distinct CDR3 sequences, about 11% of them singletons; the top ten hold approximately 10%. Here the sequenced sample was PBMCs from blood, taken on the day of vaccination. These TCRs come from a man over 45 who received an inactivated influenza vaccine. CDR3s include the opening cysteine and the closing phenylalanine or tryptophan. Each record gives: D gene, V gene, J gene, CDR3 protein. D genes are given only for firm matches.

.	TRBV15	TRBJ2-7	CATSSGQYEQYF
TRBD1	TRBV7-2	TRBJ2-7	CASSAGQGYYEQYF
.	TRBV24-1	TRBJ1-5	CATSDPPGVFNQPQHF
.	TRBV5-1	TRBJ2-5	CASSRTALEETQYF
.	TRBV5-1	TRBJ2-1	CASSLAEVITYNEQFF
TRBD2	TRBV4-1	TRBJ2-7	CASSLLGTSGAEEQYF
.	TRBV7-9	TRBJ1-5	CASSLALNGGNQPQHF
.	TRBV28	TRBJ2-7	CASSLYARTSYEQYF
TRBD1	TRBV12-3/TRBV12-4	TRBJ1-3	CASRSGTGFFRGNTIYF
.	TRBV5-1	TRBJ1-5	CASSLIGGGNQPQHF
TRBD1	TRBV7-2	TRBJ2-2	CASSLYGTGAGAGELFF
TRBD2	TRBV11-2	TRBJ2-1	CASSPTSGGLYNEQFF
.	TRBV15	TRBJ1-1	CATSAFRTAEAFF
.	TRBV11-2	TRBJ2-7	CASSPRDGRNSYEQYF
.	TRBV10-3	TRBJ1-4	CAISEQGQYATNEKLFF
TRBD2	TRBV15	TRBJ2-7	CATSREIAGFLYEQYF
.	TRBV29-1	TRBJ2-1	CSVEGYRGLVF
.	TRBV15	TRBJ1-4	CATSRRTGQEKLFF
.	TRBV20-1	TRBJ2-1	CSARDPAGADNEQFF
.	TRBV25-1	TRBJ2-2	CASSRWTPNTGELFF
TRBD1	TRBV20-1	TRBJ1-5	CSARLGTGYQPQHF
.	TRBV4-3	TRBJ1-2	CASSQEGLHYGYTF
.	TRBV7-2	TRBJ2-1	CASSLSREGGINNEQFF
.	TRBV14	TRBJ1-4	CASSQVGAGVKLFF
.	TRBV29-1	TRBJ1-1	CSGLTNTEAFF
.	TRBV2	TRBJ2-6	CASSEWGPPFSGANVLTF
TRBD2	TRBV24-1	TRBJ2-1	CATSDSIPGLAGGEQFF
TRBD2	TRBV10-3	TRBJ2-5	CAAREGLAETQYF
TRBD1	TRBV2	TRBJ2-5	CASSDDRGETQYF
.	TRBV3-1	TRBJ2-4	CASSQDYRVGAKNIQYF
.	TRBV28	TRBJ2-2	CAMGPGLHSGELFF
.	TRBV10-3	TRBJ1-6	CAISREASNSPLHF
.	TRBV29-1	TRBJ1-2	CSVVGETYGYTF
.	TRBV5-1	TRBJ1-2	CASSLTTSANYGYTF
.	TRBV6-2/TRBV6-3	TRBJ1-2	CASRGTLYTF
.	TRBV12-3/TRBV12-4	TRBJ2-3	CASSFLGSPQDTQYF
TRBD2	TRBV7-9	TRBJ2-3	CASSSGLAGTDTQYF
.	TRBV4-2	TRBJ2-3	CASSDGPLWDTQYF
TRBD2	TRBV12-3/TRBV12-4	TRBJ2-1	CASSLGLAGFNEQFF
TRBD2	TRBV11-2	TRBJ2-5	CASSMGLVNAETQYF
TRBD1	TRBV29-1	TRBJ2-5	CSVPNRGKETQYF
TRBD2	TRBV27	TRBJ2-2	CASSDSLTSGGTGELFF
.	TRBV4-3	TRBJ2-7	CASSQEAGRVHEQYF
TRBD2	TRBV20-1	TRBJ2-3	CSAKRLAGISSTDTQYF
.	TRBV7-6	TRBJ1-4	CASSFLDRQNEKLFF
.	TRBV12-3/TRBV12-4	TRBJ1-5	CASSLTAGRHQPQHF